This TCR beta chain was retrieved from a study of cytomegalovirus exposure and HLA in healthy donors. The study's findings and limits: The study recorded about 160 TCR beta chains that were cytomegalovirus-associated.

CDR1 is MRHNA, CDR2 SNTAGT, per germline. V lost 2 bases and J lost 3; bases outside the gene matches: 6. This CDR3 contains 16 residues. In regard to this clone: Its specificity is unknown.

Vbeta (60) and Jbeta (13) primers were used in the PCR. Assay used: immunoSEQ multiplex PCR; TCRdb lists only in-frame clones, some missing. The profile shows 150,000 to 160,000 clones, 82% of them singletons. The specimen sequenced was PBMCs. The gene calls are TRBV6-4 and TRBJ2-1; 8 bases are a match to TRBD2. The sequence derives from a woman in her 50s in good health and CMV-seropositive. CDR3 loop: CASSDLAGGRYNEQFF. Written as DNA, the CDR3 is TGTGCCAGCAGTGACCTCGCGGGGGGCCGCTACAATGAGCAGTTCTTC.